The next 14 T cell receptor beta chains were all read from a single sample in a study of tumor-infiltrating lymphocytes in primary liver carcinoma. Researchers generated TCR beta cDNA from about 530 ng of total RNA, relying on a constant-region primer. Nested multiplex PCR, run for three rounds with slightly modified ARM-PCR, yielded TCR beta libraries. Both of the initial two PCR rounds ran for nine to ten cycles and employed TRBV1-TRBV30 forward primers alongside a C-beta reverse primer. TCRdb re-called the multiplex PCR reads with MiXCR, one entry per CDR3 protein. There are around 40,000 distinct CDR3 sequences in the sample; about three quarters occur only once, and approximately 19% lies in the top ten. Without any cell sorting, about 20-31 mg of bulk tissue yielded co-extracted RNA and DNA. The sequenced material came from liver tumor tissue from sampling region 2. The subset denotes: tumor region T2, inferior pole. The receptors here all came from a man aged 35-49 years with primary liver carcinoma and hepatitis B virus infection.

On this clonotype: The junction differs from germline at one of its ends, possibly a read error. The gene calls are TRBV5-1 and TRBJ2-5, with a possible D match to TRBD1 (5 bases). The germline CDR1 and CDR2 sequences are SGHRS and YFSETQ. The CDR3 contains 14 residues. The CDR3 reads CASSLITGSDTRYF. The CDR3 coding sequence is TGCGCCAGCAGCTTGATTACAGGTTCAGATACCCGGTACTTC. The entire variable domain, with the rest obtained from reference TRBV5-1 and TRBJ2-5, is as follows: KAGVTQTPRYLIKTRGQQVTLSCSPISGHRSVSWYQQTPGQGLQFLFEYFSETQRNKGNFPGRFSGRQFSNSRSEMNVSTLELGDSALYLCASSLITGSDTRYFGPGTRLLVL.

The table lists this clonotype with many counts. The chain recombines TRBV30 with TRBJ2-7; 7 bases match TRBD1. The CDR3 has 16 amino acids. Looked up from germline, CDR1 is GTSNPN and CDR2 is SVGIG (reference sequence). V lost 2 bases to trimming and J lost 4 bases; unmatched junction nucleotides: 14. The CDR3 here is CAWSLPTRDRLYEQYF. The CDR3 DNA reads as TGTGCCTGGAGTCTACCGACCCGGGACAGACTTTACGAGCAGTACTTC. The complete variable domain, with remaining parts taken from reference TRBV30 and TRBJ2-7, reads SQTIHQWPATLVQPVGSPLSLECTVEGTSNPNLYWYRQAAGRGLQLLFYSVGIGQISSEVPQNLSASRPQDRQFILSSKKLLLSDSGFYLCAWSLPTRDRLYEQYFGPGTRLTVT.

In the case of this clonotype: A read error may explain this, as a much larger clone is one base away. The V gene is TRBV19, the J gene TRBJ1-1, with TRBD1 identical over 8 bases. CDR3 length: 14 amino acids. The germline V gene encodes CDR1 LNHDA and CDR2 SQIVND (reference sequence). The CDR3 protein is CASSQTGASTETFF. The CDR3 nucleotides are TGTGCCAGTAGTCAGACAGGGGCGAGCACTGAAACTTTCTTT.

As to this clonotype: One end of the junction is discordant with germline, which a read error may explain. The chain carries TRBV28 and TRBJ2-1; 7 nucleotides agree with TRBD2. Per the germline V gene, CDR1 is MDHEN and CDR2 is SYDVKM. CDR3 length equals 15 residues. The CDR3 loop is CGSSLRESSYNGQFF. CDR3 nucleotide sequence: TGTGGCAGCAGTTTGCGGGAGAGCTCCTACAATGGGCAGTTCTTC.

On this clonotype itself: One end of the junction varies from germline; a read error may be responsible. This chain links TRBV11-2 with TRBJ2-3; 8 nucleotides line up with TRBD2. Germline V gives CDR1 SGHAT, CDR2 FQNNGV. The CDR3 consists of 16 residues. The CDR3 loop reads CASSLQAGVSTDTEYF. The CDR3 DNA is TGTGCCAGCAGCCTACAAGCGGGAGTCAGTACAGATACGGAGTATTTT.

CDR3 sequence: CANTRGTAINQPQHF. The CDR3 DNA reads TGTGCCAACACGAGGGGTACCGCAATAAATCAGCCCCAGCATTTT. This chain uses TRBV12-3 or TRBV12-4 with TRBJ1-5, with D possibly being TRBD1 (5 bases). The CDR3 is 15 amino acids. Trimming removed 10 bases at V and 4 bases at J, with 20 bases between.

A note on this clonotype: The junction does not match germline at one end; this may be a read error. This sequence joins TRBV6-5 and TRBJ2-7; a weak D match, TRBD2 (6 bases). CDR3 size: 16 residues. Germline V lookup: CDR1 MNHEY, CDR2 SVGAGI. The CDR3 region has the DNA TGTGCCAGCAGTTACTCCCTCGGAAGGGAGGCCTACGAGCAGTATTTC. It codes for CASSYSLGREAYEQYF.

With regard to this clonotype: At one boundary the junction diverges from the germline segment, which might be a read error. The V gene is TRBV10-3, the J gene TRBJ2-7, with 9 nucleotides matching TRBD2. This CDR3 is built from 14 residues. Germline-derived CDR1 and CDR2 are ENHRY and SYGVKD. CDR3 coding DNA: TGTGCCATCAGTGAGGCTAGCGGGAACTACGAGCAGTACTTT. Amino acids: CAISEASGNYEQYF.

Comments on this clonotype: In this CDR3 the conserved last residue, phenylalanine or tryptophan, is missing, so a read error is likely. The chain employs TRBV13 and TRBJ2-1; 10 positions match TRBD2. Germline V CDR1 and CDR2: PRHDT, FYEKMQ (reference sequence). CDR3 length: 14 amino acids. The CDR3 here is CASSLRVTSGEQFS. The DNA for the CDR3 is TGTGCCAGTAGCTTAAGAGTAACTAGCGGGGAACAGTTCTCC.

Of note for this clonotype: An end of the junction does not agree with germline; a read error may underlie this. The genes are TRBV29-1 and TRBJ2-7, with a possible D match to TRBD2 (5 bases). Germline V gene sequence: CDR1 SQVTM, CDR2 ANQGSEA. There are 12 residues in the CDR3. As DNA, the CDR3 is TGCAGCGTCCTTACTAGTTGCCACGAGCATTACTTC. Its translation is CSVLTSCHEHYF.

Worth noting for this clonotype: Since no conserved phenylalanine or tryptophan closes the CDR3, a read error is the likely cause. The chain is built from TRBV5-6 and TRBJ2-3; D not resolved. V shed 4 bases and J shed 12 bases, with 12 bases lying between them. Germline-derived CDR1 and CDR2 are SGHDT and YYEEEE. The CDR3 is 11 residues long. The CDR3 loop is CASSRLGTQYS. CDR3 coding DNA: TGTGCCAGCAGCCGATTGGGTACACAGTATTCT.

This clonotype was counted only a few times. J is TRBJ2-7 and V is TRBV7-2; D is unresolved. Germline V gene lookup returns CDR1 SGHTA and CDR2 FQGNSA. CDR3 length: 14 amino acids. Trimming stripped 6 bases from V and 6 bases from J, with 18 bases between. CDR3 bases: TGTGCCAGCAGAAACCCCGGTCCCTTAGGCGAGCAGTACTTC. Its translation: CASRNPGPLGEQYF.

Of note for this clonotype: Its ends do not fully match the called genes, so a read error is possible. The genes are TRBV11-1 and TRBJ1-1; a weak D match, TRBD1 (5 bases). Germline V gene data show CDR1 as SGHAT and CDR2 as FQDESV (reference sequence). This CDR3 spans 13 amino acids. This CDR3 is CASSLFPGTEAFF. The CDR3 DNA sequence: TGTGCCAGCAGCTTATTTCCAGGGACTGAAGCCTTCTTT.

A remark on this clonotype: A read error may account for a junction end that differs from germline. The CDR3 sequence is CAGSLAAGRDGYTF. The CDR3 DNA follows: TGCGCCGGCAGCTTGGCGGCAGGGAGAGACGGCTACACCTTC. This chain links TRBV5-1 with TRBJ1-2; TRBD1 is a possible D gene (5 bases). Germline-derived CDR1 and CDR2 are SGHRS and YFSETQ. The CDR3 sequence is 14 residues long.